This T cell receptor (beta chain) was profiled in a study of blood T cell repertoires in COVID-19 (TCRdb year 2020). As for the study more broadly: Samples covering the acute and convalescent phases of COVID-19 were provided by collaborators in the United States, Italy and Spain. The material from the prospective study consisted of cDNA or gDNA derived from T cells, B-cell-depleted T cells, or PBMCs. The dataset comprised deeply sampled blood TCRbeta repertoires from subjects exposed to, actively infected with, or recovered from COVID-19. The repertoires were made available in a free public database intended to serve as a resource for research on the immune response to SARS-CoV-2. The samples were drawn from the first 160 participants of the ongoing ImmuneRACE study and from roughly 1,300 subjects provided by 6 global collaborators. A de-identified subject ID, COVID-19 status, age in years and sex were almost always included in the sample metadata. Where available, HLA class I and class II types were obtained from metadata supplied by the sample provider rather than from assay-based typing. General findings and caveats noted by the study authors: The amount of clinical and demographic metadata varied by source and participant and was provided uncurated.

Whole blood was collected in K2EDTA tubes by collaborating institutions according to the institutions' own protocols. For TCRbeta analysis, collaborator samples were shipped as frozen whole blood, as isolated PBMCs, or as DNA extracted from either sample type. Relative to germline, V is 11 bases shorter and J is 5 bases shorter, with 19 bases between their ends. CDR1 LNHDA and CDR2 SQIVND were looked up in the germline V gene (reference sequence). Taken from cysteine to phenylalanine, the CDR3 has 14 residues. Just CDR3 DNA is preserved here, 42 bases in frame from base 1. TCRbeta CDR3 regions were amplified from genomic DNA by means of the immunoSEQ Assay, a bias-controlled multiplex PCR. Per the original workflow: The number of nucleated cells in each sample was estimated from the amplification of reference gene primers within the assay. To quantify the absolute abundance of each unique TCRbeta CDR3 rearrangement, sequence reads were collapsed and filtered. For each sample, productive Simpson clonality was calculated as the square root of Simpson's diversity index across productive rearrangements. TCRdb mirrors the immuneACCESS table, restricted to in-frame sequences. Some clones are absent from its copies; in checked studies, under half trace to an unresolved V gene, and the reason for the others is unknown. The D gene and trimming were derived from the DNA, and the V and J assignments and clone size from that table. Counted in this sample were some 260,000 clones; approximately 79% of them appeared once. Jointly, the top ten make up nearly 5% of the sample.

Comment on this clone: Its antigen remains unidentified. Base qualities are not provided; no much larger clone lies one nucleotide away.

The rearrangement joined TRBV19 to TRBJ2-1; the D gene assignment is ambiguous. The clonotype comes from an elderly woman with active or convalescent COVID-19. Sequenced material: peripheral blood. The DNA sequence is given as TGTGCCTCACTGAGTGGCGGAATCCACAATGAGCAGTTCTTC. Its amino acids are CASLSGGIHNEQFF.